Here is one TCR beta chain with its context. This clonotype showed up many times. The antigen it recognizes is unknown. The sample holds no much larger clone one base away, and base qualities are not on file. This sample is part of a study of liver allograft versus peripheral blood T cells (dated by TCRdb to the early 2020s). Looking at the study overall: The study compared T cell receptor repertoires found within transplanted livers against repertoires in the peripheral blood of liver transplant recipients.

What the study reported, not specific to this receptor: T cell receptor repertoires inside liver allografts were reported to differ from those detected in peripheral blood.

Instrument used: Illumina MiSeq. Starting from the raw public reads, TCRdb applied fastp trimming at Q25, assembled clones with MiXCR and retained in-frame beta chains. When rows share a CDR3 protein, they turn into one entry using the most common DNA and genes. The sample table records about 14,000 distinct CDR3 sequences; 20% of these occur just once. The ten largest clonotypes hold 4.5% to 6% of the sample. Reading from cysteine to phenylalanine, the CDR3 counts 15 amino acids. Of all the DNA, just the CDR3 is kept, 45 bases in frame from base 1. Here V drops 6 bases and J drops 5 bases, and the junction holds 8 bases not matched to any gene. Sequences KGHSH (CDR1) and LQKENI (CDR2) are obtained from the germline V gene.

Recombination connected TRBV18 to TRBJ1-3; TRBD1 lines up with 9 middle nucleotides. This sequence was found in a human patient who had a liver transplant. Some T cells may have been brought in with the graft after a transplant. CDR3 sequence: CASSPGTGSRNTIYF. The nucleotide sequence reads TGTGCCAGCTCCCCCGGGACAGGGAGTAGAAACACCATATATTTT.